This TCR beta chain stems from a study of beta chain features in type 1 diabetes. Whole-study results and caveats: People with Type 1 diabetes carried modestly yet significantly shorter TCRB CDR3s in all four CD4+ subsets.

Sequencing targeted expressed TCRB transcripts, as all isolated RNA had been reverse transcribed. The assay was immunoSEQ multiplex PCR, and TCRdb's table has in-frame clones only and misses some. The sample lists 680,000 or so clones; over 10% were seen once. This clone has just a few counts. Its target is unknown. This sequence was found in a man in his late teens or twenties with type 1 diabetes. Source material: naive CD4+ T cells from blood.

The CDR3: CASCNPSDSYNEQFF. The DNA for the CDR3 is TGTGCCAGCTGTAACCCTTCGGACAGCTACAATGAGCAGTTCTTC. The chain has TRBV28 and TRBJ2-1; D perhaps matches TRBD1 (6 bases). V was cut by 8 bases and J by 3 bases, with 17 bases left in between. The CDR3 has 15 amino acids. The germline CDR1 and CDR2 sequences are MDHEN and SYDVKM. The variable domain in full, with the rest retrieved from reference TRBV28 and TRBJ2-1, is DVKVTQSSRYLVKRTGEKVFLECVQDMDHENMFWYRQDPGLGLRLIYFSYDVKMKEKGDIPEGYSVSREKKERFSLILESASTNQTSMYLCASCNPSDSYNEQFFGPGTRLTVL.